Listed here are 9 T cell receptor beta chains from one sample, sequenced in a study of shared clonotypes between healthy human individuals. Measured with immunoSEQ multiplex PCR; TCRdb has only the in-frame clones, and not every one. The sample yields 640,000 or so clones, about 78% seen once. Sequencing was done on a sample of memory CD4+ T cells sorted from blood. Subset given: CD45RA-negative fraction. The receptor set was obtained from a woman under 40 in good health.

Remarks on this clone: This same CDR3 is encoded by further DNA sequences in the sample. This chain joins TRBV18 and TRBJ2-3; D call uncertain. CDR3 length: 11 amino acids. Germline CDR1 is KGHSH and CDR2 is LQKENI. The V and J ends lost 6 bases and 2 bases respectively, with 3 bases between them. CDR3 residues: CASSPTDTQYF. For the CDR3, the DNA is TGTGCCAGCTCTCCCACAGATACGCAGTATTTT.

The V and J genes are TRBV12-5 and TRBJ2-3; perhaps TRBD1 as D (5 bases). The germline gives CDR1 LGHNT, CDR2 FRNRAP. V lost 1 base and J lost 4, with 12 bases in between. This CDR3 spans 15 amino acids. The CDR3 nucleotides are TGTGCTAGTGGTTTGGGCCAGGGATTTTCAGATACGCAGTATTTT. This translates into CASGLGQGFSDTQYF. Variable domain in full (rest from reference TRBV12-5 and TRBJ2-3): DARVTQTPRHKVTEMGQEVTMRCQPILGHNTVFWYRQTMMQGLELLAYFRNRAPLDDSGMPKDRFSAEMPDATLATLKIQPSEPRDSAVYFCASGLGQGFSDTQYFGPGTRLTVL.

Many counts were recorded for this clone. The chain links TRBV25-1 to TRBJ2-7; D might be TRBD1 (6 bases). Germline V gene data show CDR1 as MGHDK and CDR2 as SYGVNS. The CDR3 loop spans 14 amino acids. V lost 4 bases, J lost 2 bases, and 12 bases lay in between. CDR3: CASSATGTTYEQYF. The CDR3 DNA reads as TGTGCCAGCAGTGCTACCGGGACAACCTACGAGCAGTACTTC.

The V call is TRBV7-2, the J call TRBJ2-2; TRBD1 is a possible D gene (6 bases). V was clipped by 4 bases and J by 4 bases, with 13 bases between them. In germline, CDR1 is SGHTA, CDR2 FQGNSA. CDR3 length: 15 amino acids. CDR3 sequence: CASSSSQGSTGELFF. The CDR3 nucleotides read TGTGCCAGCAGCTCTAGCCAGGGGTCCACCGGGGAGCTGTTTTTT.

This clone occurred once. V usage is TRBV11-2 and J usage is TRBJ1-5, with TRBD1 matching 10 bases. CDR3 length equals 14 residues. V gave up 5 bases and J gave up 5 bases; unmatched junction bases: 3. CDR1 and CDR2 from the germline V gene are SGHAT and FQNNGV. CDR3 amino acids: CASSIGTGDQPQHF. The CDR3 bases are TGTGCCAGCAGCATAGGGACAGGGGATCAGCCCCAGCATTTT.

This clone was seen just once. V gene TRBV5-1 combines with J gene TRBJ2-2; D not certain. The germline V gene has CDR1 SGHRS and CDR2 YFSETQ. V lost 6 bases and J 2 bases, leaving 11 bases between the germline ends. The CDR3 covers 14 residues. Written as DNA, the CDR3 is TGCGCCAGCACAGCTACAACTAACACCGGGGAGCTGTTTTTT. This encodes CASTATTNTGELFF.

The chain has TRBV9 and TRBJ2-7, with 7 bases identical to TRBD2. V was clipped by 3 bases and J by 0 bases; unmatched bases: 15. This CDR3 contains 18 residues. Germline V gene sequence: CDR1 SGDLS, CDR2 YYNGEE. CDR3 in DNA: TGTGCCAGCAGCGGAGAGGCCACGGGGCTAGCGGACTCCTACGAGCAGTACTTC. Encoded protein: CASSGEATGLADSYEQYF.

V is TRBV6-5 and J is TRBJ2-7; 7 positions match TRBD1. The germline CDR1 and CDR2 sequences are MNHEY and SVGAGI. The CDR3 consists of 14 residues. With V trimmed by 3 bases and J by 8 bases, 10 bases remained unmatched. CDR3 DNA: TGTGCCAGCAGTTATGACAGGGTTGGAATAAAGCAGTACTTC. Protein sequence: CASSYDRVGIKQYF.

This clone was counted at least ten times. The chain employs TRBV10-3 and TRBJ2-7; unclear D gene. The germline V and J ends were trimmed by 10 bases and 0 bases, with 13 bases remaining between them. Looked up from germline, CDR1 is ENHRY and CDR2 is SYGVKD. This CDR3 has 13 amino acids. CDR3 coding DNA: TGTGCCACCCAAGACCCCCTCTCCTACGAGCAGTACTTC. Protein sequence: CATQDPLSYEQYF.